What follows are 7 T cell receptor beta chains derived from one specimen sequenced in a study of tissue T cells after allogeneic stem cell transplantation. Documented time point: mouse harvest day 14 after allogeneic transplant. The graft held 10^6 splenic CD5+ T cells and 10^7 T-cell-depleted bone marrow cells. Profiled with immunoSEQ multiplex PCR; TCRdb holds only in-frame clones, not every one. The sample has around 4,000 clones, 40% to 50% seen once; the top ten hold 28%. Material for sequencing was gut tissue. These receptors all stem from a female BALB/c mouse given C57BL/6 T cells with graft-versus-host disease after an allogeneic hematopoietic cell transplant.

Judged by abundance, this clone is medium-sized. Each gene name is a mouse one. The read stops 1 residue short of the end of the CDR3; the missing end is completed from the germline J gene. V gene TRBV15 combines with J gene TRBJ2-7, with TRBD1 matching over 9 bases. With V trimmed by 1 base and J by 6 bases, 1 base remained unmatched. The CDR3 spans 13 residues. CDR1 and CDR2 (germline): SGHND, FRSKSL. The covered CDR3 bases are TGTGCCAGCAGTTTAGGGGACAGGGTTGAACAGTAC. Its translation: CASSLGDRVEQY. In full, the CDR3 reads CASSLGDRVEQYF.

Regarding this clone: Mouse germline and gene names are used. The read falls 1 residue short of the CDR3 end, and the missing part is taken from the germline J gene. The genes are TRBV16 and TRBJ2-7; D is uncertain. Germline V gene data show CDR1 as SGHSA and CDR2 as FRNQAP. V lost 5 bases to trimming and J lost 6 bases, with 11 bases between them. This CDR3 spans 12 amino acids. CDR3 loop: CASSPSGPEQYF. The CDR3 DNA, read in part, is TGTGCAAGCAGCCCCTCCGGGCCTGAACAGTAC.

This clone is medium-sized within its sample. Any gene name here is a mouse gene name. Read coverage stops 1 residue before the CDR3 terminus; the germline J gene supplies the remainder. The V call is TRBV13-3, the J call TRBJ2-1; TRBD2 matches at 7 bases. This CDR3 comprises 15 residues. Germline V gives CDR1 NNHDY, CDR2 SYVADS. Trimming at V came to 0 bases and at J to 2 bases, leaving 2 bases not matched to a gene. The CDR3 DNA, read in part, is TGTGCCAGCAGTGATGTCCTGGGGGACTATGCTGAGCAGTTC. Translation: CASSDVLGDYAEQF. The CDR3 in its entirety is CASSDVLGDYAEQFF.

This clone is termed large. Gene and germline names: mouse. Coverage ceases 1 residue before the CDR3 finishes, and the germline J gene fills in the end. The V call is TRBV14, the J call TRBJ2-7; 11 positions agree with TRBD1. The length of the CDR3 is 14 residues. Germline values: CDR1 SGHDT, CDR2 FRDEAV. J lost 4 bases, V lost 5 bases, and 5 bases had no gene match. This CDR3 reads CASSSGTGGYEQYF. Incomplete CDR3 DNA: TGTGCCAGCAGCTCCGGGACAGGGGGGTATGAACAGTAC.

On this clone: The genes and germline here are from mouse. The read terminates 1 residue ahead of where the CDR3 ends, so the germline J gene completes it. The rearrangement joins TRBV26 to TRBJ2-1, with 11 bases fitting TRBD2. V shed 6 bases, J shed 0 bases, and the junction held 7 bases outside the gene matches. Germline V gene sequence: CDR1 KGHPV, CDR2 FQNQEV (reference sequence). There are 17 residues in the CDR3. The CDR3 region is CASSHRDWGSNYAEQFF. CDR3 bases read: TGTGCCAGCAGCCACCGGGACTGGGGGTCTAACTATGCTGAGCAGTTC.

In its sample, this clone is medium-sized (0.01 to 0.1%). The listed genes are named as in mouse. The read ends 1 residue before the CDR3 terminus; that terminus is restored from the germline J gene. This rearrangement joins TRBV13-2 to TRBJ2-7; TRBD2 agrees at 8 bases. V shed 2 bases, J shed 3 bases, and the junction held 7 bases outside the gene matches. This CDR3 comprises 15 residues. Germline CDR1 reads NNHNN; CDR2 reads SYGAGS (reference sequence). The chain's CDR3 is CASGELTGALYEQYF. CDR3 bases read: TGTGCCAGCGGTGAACTGACTGGGGCCCTCTATGAACAGTAC.

With regard to this clone: All gene names here are mouse names. The CDR3 end is not reached by the read, which stops 1 residue before it; the germline J gene fills it in. The J gene is TRBJ2-7, the V gene TRBV16; D is possibly TRBD1 (6 bases). CDR1 is SGHSA, CDR2 FRNQAP, per germline. CDR3 length: 14 amino acids. Trimming took 3 bases from V and 0 from J, leaving 9 bases between them. The covered CDR3 bases are TGTGCAAGCAGCTTGGGACAAAGCTCCTATGAACAGTAC. Residues: CASSLGQSSYEQY. The whole CDR3 protein reads CASSLGQSSYEQYF.